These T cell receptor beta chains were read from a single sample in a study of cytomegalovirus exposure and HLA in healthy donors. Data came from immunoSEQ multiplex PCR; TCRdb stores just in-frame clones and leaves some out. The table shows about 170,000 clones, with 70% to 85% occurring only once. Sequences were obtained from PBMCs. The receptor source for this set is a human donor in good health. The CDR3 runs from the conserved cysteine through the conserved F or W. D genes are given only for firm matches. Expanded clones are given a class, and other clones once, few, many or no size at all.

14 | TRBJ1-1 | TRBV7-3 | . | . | CASSLTGGGTEAFF | TGTGCCAGCAGCTTAACAGGGGGAGGGACTGAAGCTTTCTTT
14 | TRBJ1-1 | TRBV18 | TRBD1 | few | CASSLTGVNTEAFF | TGTGCCAGCTCACTTACAGGGGTGAACACTGAAGCTTTCTTT
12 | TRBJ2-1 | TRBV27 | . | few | CASSYPPGEQFF | TGTGCCAGCAGTTACCCCCCAGGAGAGCAGTTCTTC
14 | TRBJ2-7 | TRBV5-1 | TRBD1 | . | CASSPKDRGYEQYF | TGCGCCAGCAGCCCTAAAGACAGGGGCTACGAGCAGTACTTC
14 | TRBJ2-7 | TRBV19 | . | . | CASSIDSGLYEQYF | TGTGCCAGTAGTATAGATTCAGGACTCTACGAGCAGTACTTC
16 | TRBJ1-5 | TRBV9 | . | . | CASSAGPGTRNQPQHF | TGTGCCAGCAGCGCCGGACCCGGGACAAGGAATCAGCCCCAGCATTTT
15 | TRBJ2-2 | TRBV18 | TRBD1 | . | CASSSGTGGTGELFF | TGTGCCAGCTCATCCGGGACAGGGGGCACCGGGGAGCTGTTTTTT
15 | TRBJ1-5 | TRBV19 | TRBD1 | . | CASSWATGSNQPQHF | TGTGCCAGTAGCTGGGCGACAGGGAGCAATCAGCCCCAGCATTTT
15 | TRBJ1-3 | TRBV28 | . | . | CASSGGLISGNTIYF | TGTGCCAGCAGTGGGGGACTGATCTCTGGAAACACCATATATTTT
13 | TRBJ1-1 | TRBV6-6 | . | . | CASSPPGGTEAFF | TGTGCCAGCAGTCCACCCGGGGGCACTGAAGCTTTCTTT
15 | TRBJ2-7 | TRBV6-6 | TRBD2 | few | CASKYRGLAAYEQYF | TGTGCCAGCAAATATCGGGGACTAGCGGCCTACGAGCAGTACTTC
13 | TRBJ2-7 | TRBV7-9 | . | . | CASSLPGAYEQYF | TGTGCCAGCAGCTTACCCGGAGCCTACGAGCAGTACTTC
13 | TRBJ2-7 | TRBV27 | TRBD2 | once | CASSFSGTYEQYF | TGTGCCAGCAGTTTCAGCGGGACTTACGAGCAGTACTTC
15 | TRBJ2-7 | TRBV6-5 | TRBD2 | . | CASSLTSGGTYEQYF | TGTGCCAGCAGTCTGACTAGCGGGGGAACCTACGAGCAGTACTTC
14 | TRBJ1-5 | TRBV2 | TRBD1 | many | CASRIDRGNQPQHF | TGTGCCAGCAGGATCGACAGGGGTAATCAGCCCCAGCATTTT
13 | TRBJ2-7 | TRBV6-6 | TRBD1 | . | CASSDRGLDEQYF | TGTGCCAGCAGTGACAGGGGGCTCGACGAGCAGTACTTC
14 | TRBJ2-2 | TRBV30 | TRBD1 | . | CASSGTGYTGELFF | TGTGCCTCCTCCGGGACAGGGTACACCGGGGAGCTGTTTTTT
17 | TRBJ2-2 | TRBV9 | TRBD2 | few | CASSWTSGVQNTGELFF | TGTGCCAGCAGCTGGACTAGCGGGGTACAGAACACCGGGGAGCTGTTTTTT
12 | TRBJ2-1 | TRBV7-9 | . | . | CATMAGFSEQFF | TGTGCCACTATGGCGGGGTTCAGTGAGCAGTTCTTC
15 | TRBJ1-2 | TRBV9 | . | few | CASSPKGDILYGYTF | TGTGCCAGCAGCCCCAAGGGGGACATACTATATGGCTACACCTTC
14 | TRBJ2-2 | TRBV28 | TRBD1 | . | CASSLQGVTGELFF | TGTGCCAGCAGTTTACAGGGGGTCACCGGGGAGCTGTTTTTT
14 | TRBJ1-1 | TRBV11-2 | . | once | CASSLVFPTGEAFF | TGTGCCAGCAGCTTAGTCTTCCCCACGGGGGAAGCTTTCTTT
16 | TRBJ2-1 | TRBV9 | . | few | CASSVVGPRSYNEQFF | TGTGCCAGCAGCGTAGTGGGGCCCCGCTCCTACAATGAGCAGTTCTTC
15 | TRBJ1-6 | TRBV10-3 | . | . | CAISGQDSYNSPLHF | TGTGCCATCAGTGGACAGGACTCCTATAATTCACCCCTCCACTTT
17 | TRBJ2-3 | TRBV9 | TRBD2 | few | CASSAPGGGGSTDTQYF | TGTGCCAGCAGCGCCCCTGGTGGCGGGGGTAGCACAGATACGCAGTATTTT
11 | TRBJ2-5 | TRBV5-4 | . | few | CASSQQETQYF | TGTGCCAGCAGCCAACAAGAGACCCAGTACTTC
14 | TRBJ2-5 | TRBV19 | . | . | CASSMRGGQETQYF | TGTGCCAGTAGTATGAGAGGGGGCCAAGAGACCCAGTACTTC
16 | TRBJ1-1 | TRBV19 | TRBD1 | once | CASSPGGTGWYTEAFF | TGTGCCAGTAGTCCGGGAGGGACAGGGTGGTACACTGAAGCTTTCTTT
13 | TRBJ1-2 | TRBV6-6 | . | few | CASSYRRENGYTF | TGTGCCAGCAGTTACAGACGGGAGAATGGCTACACCTTC
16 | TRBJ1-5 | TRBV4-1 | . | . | CASSQDPGLSGQPQHF | TGCGCCAGCAGCCAAGATCCCGGACTATCGGGGCAGCCCCAGCATTTT
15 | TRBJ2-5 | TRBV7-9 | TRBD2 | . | CASSLDGGREETQYF | TGTGCCAGCAGCTTAGACGGGGGGAGGGAAGAGACCCAGTACTTC
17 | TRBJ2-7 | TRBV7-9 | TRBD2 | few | CASSFPVTSGGLYEQYF | TGTGCCAGCAGCTTTCCTGTGACTAGCGGGGGCTTGTACGAGCAGTACTTC
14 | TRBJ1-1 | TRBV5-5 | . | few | CASMLGGGTTEAFF | TGTGCCAGCATGTTGGGGGGAGGGACCACTGAAGCTTTCTTT
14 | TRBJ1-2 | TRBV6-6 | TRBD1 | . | CASSRTGINYGYTF | TGTGCCAGCAGTAGGACAGGGATTAACTATGGCTACACCTTC
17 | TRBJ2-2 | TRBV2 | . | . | CASRPVERRANTGELFF | TGTGCCAGCAGGCCCGTGGAGCGGAGAGCGAACACCGGGGAGCTGTTTTTT
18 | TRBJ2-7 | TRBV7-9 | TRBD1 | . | CASSFLEREDRGSYEQYF | TGTGCCAGCAGCTTCCTCGAGAGGGAAGACAGGGGGTCATACGAGCAGTACTTC
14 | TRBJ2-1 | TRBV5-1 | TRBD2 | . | CASSFWRGANEQFF | TGTGCCAGCAGCTTCTGGCGGGGGGCAAATGAGCAGTTCTTC
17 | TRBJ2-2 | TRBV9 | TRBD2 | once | CASSPDVAGTNTGELFF | TGTGCCAGCAGCCCCGATGTAGCGGGGACGAACACCGGGGAGCTGTTTTTT
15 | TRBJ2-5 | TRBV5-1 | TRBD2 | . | CASSPREGWGKTQYF | TGCGCCAGCAGCCCACGGGAGGGTTGGGGAAAGACCCAGTACTTC
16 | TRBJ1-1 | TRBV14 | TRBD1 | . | CASSQGTGGWDTEAFF | TGTGCCAGCAGCCAAGGGACAGGGGGCTGGGACACTGAAGCTTTCTTT
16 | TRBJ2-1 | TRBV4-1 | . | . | CASSQESGVIYNEQFF | TGCGCCAGCAGCCAAGAATCGGGGGTGATCTACAATGAGCAGTTCTTC
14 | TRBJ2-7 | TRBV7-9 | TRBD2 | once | CASTRILAGVEQYF | TGTGCCAGCACCCGGATACTAGCGGGGGTCGAGCAGTACTTC
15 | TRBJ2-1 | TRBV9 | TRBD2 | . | CASSVDGGSYNEQFF | TGTGCCAGCAGCGTAGACGGGGGGTCCTACAATGAGCAGTTCTTC
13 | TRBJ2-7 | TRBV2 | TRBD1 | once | CASRTGMLDEQYF | TGTGCCAGTCGGACAGGGATGTTGGACGAGCAGTACTTC
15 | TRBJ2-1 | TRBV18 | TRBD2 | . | CASSTRDYQTNEQFF | TGTGCCAGCTCAACCCGGGACTACCAAACCAATGAGCAGTTCTTC
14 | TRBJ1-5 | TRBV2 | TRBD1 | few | CASTTRTGGQPQHF | TGTGCCAGCACTACACGGACAGGGGGGCAGCCCCAGCATTTT